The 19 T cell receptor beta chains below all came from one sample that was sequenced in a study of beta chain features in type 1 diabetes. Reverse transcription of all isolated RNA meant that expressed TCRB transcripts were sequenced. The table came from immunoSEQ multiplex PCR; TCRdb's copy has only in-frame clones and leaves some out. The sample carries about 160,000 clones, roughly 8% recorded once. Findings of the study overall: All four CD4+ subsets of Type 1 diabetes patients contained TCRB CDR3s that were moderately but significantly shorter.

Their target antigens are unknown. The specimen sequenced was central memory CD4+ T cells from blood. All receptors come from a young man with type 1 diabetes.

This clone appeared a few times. The DNA of the CDR3 is TGTGCCTGGAGGGGGCGTAACAATCAGCCCCAGCATTTT. It encodes CAWRGRNNQPQHF. This chain links TRBV30 with TRBJ1-5; possibly TRBD1 for D (5 bases). From germline, CDR1 is GTSNPN and CDR2 SVGIG (reference sequence). The CDR3 length is 13 residues. V was trimmed by 3 bases and J by 3 bases, leaving 9 bases between them.

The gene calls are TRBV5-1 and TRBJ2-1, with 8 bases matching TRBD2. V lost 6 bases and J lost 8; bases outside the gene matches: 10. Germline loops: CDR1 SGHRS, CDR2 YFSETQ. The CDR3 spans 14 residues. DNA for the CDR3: TGCGCCAGCACCGGCGGGGGGTCTTGGGATGAGCAGTTCTTC. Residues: CASTGGGSWDEQFF.

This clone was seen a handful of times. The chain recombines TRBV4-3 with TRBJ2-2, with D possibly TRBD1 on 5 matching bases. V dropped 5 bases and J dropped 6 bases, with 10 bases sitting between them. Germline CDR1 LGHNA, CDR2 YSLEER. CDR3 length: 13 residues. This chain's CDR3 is CASSSQVPGELFF. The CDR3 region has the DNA TGCGCCAGCAGCTCACAGGTCCCCGGGGAGCTGTTTTTT.

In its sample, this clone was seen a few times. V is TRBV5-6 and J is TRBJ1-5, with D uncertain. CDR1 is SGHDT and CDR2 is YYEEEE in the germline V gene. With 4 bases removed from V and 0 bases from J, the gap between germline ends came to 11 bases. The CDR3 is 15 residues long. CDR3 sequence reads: CASSEGSYSNQPQHF. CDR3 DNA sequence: TGTGCCAGCAGCGAGGGAAGTTATAGCAATCAGCCCCAGCATTTT.

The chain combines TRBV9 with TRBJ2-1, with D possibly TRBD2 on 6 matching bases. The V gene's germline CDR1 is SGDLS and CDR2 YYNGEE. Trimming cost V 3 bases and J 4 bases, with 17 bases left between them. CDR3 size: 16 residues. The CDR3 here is CASSGAGGGSYNEQFF. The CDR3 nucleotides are TGTGCCAGCAGCGGTGCGGGTGGAGGGTCATACAATGAGCAGTTCTTC. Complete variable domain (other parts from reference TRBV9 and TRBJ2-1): DSGVTQTPKHLITATGQRVTLRCSPRSGDLSVYWYQQSLDQGLQFLIQYYNGEERAKGNILERFSAQQFPDLHSELNLSSLELGDSALYFCASSGAGGGSYNEQFFGPGTRLTVL.

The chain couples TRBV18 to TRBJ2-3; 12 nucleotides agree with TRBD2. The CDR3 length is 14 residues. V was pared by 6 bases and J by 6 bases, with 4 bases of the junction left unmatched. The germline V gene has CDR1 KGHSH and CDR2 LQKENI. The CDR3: CASSPGLAGDTQYF. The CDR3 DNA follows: TGTGCCAGCTCTCCGGGACTAGCGGGCGATACGCAGTATTTT.

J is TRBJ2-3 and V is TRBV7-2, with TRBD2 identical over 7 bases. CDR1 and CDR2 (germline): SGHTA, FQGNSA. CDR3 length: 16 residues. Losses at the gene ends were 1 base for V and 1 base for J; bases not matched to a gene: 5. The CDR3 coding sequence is TGTGCCAGCAGCTTAGTCCACCGGGGGGGCACAGATACGCAGTATTTT. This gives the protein CASSLVHRGGTDTQYF.

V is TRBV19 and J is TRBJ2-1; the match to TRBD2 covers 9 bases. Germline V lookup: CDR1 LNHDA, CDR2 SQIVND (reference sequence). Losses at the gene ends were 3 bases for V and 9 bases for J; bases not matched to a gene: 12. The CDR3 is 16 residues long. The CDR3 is CASSIEASGAGGEQFF. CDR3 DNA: TGTGCCAGTAGTATCGAAGCTAGCGGGGCCGGGGGTGAGCAGTTCTTC.

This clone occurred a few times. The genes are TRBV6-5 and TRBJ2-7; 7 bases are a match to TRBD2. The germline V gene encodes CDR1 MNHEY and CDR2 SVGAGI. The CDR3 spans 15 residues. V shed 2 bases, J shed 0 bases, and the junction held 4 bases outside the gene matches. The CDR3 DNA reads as TGTGCCAGCAGTTACGATCGGACTAGCTCCTACGAGCAGTACTTC. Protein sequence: CASSYDRTSSYEQYF.

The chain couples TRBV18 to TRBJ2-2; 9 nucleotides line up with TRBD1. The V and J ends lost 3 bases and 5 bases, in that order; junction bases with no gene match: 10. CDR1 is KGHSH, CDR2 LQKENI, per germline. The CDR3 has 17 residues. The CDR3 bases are TGTGCCAGCTCACCGAGTTTATCCGGACAGGGGACCGGGGAGCTGTTTTTT. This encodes CASSPSLSGQGTGELFF.

CDR3 sequence: CASTSGTDDFSETQYF. CDR3 sequence (DNA): TGTGCCAGCACCTCCGGGACAGATGACTTTTCGGAGACCCAGTACTTC. The chain joins TRBV2 to TRBJ2-5; 7 bases are a match to TRBD1. This CDR3 contains 16 residues. The V and J ends lost 7 bases and 5 bases, in that order; junction bases with no gene match: 16. Germline V gene data show CDR1 as SNHLY and CDR2 as FYNNEI.

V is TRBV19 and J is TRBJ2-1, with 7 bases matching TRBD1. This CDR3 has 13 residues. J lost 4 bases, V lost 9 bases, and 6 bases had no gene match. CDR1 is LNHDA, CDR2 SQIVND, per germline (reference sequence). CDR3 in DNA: TGTGCCAGCAGGGGGTCGGAGTACAATGAGCAGTTCTTC. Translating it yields CASRGSEYNEQFF.

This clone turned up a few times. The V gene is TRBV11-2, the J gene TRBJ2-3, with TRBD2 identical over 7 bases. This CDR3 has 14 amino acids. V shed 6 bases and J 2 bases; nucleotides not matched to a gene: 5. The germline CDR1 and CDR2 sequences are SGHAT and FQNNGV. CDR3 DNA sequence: TGTGCCAGCAGTCGGGGGACTAACACAGATACGCAGTATTTT. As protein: CASSRGTNTDTQYF.

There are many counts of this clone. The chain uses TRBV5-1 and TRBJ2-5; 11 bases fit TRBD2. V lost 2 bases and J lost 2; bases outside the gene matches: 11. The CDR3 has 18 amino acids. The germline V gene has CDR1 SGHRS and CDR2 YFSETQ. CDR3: CASSFGLAGTGSQETQYF. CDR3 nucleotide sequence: TGCGCCAGCAGCTTCGGACTAGCGGGTACGGGGAGTCAAGAGACCCAGTACTTC.

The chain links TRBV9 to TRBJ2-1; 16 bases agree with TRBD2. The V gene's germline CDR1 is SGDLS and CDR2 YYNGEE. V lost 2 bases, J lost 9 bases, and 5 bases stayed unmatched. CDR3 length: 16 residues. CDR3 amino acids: CASSVQGLAGGSEQFF. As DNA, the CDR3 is TGTGCCAGCAGCGTCCAGGGACTAGCGGGGGGGTCTGAGCAGTTCTTC.

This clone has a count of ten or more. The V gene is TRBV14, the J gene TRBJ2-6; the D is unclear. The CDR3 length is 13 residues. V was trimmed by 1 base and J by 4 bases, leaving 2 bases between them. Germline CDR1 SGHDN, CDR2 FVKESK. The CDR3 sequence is CASSQAGANVLTF. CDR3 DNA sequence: TGTGCCAGCAGCCAAGCAGGGGCCAACGTCCTGACTTTC.

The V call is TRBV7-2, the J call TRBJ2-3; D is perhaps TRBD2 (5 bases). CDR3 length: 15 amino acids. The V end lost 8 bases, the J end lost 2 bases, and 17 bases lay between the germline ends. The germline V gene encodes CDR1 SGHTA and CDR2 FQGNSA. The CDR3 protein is CASGGALGHTDTQYF. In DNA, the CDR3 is TGTGCCAGCGGCGGAGCACTAGGGCACACAGATACGCAGTATTTT.

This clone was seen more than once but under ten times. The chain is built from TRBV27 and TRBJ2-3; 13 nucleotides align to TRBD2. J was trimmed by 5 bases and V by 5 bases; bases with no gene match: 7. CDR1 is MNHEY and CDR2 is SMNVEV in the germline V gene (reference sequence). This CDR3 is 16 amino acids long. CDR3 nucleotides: TGTGCCAGCAGTCCATGGACTAGCGGGAGAGTAGATACGCAGTATTTT. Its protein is CASSPWTSGRVDTQYF.

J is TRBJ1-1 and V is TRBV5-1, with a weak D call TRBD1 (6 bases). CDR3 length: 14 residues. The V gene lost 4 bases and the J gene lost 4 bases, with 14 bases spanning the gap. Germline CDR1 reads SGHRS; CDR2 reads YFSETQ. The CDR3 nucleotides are TGCGCCAGCAGCGACCGGGGGGCAGGCACTGAAGCTTTCTTT. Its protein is CASSDRGAGTEAFF.